The 18 T cell receptor beta chains given below trace back to one sample, sequenced in a study of T cells after yellow fever vaccination. MiXCR, run by TCRdb on the 5' RACE reads, gives a single entry per CDR3 protein. The table includes roughly 520,000 distinct CDR3 sequences, just over 20% detected once. The sequenced sample was PBMCs, obtained approximately 22 days after the first yellow fever vaccination. The receptor source for this set is a man aged 18 to 29 who received the YFV17D yellow fever vaccine.

The chain employs TRBV11-2 and TRBJ2-1, with TRBD2 matching over 13 bases. Unmatched junction bases numbered 16, after V lost 5 bases and J lost 0 bases. The germline V gene encodes CDR1 SGHAT and CDR2 FQNNGV. The CDR3 loop spans 21 amino acids. CDR3 bases: TGTGCCAGCAGCCGACCGCATCGGACTAGCGGGGGCCCGAGCTCCTACAATGAGCAGTTCTTC. This sequence encodes CASSRPHRTSGGPSSYNEQFF.

The chain combines TRBV5-4 with TRBJ2-1; a possible D gene is TRBD2 (6 bases). The germline V gene has CDR1 SGHNT and CDR2 YYREEE (reference sequence). The CDR3 loop spans 14 amino acids. Trimming cost V 7 bases and J 5 bases, with 16 bases left between them. CDR3 sequence: CASGPGGRHNEQFF. CDR3 DNA: TGTGCCAGCGGCCCCGGGGGACGCCACAATGAGCAGTTCTTC.

This clonotype was seen at least ten times. This chain connects TRBV12-3 or TRBV12-4 to TRBJ2-3; no clear D. The CDR3 is 15 amino acids. Trimming cost V 6 bases and J 0 bases, with 13 bases left between them. CDR3 amino acids: CASSHEISSTDTQYF. The CDR3 region has the DNA TGTGCCAGCAGCCATGAAATCTCGAGCACAGATACGCAGTATTTT.

There are a few counts of this clonotype. The rearrangement links TRBV4-1 to TRBJ2-1; D is unresolved. Trimming pared 8 bases from V and 9 bases from J, leaving 20 bases between. Per the germline V gene, CDR1 is MGHRA and CDR2 is YSYEKL. This CDR3 is 14 amino acids long. CDR3 DNA sequence: TGCGCCAGCGACCGGGTCCTAAACTTTGGTGAGCAGTTCTTC. Its protein is CASDRVLNFGEQFF.

This chain links TRBV5-5 with TRBJ2-3, with 7 bases fitting TRBD1. The germline V gene has CDR1 SGHKS and CDR2 YYEKEE (reference sequence). The V gene end was trimmed by 3 bases and the J gene end by 0 bases; junction bases not matched to a gene: 4. This CDR3 region has 15 residues. CDR3 region: CASSWGQTSTDTQYF. The CDR3 DNA is TGTGCCAGCAGCTGGGGACAGACTAGCACAGATACGCAGTATTTT.

This clonotype came up a few times. V and J are TRBV20-1 and TRBJ2-3, with 9 bases lining up with TRBD2. The germline V gene has CDR1 DFQATT and CDR2 SNEGSKA (reference sequence). The CDR3 totals 16 residues. Losses at the gene ends were 0 bases for V and 2 bases for J; bases not matched to a gene: 6. DNA of the CDR3: TGCAGTGCTAGAGATCGAAGACTAGCGGCCACAGATACGCAGTATTTT. Protein: CSARDRRLAATDTQYF.

V gene TRBV20-1 combines with J gene TRBJ2-5; unclear D gene. This CDR3 is built from 15 residues. Trimming stripped 0 bases from V and 2 bases from J, with 13 bases between. Looked up from germline, CDR1 is DFQATT and CDR2 is SNEGSKA (reference sequence). CDR3 protein: CSARDFRRRQETQYF. The CDR3 DNA reads as TGCAGTGCTAGAGATTTCCGCAGGAGACAAGAGACCCAGTACTTC.

This clonotype showed up just a few times. The rearrangement joins TRBV18 to TRBJ2-1, with D possibly being TRBD2 (5 bases). The CDR3 has 15 amino acids. Looked up from germline, CDR1 is KGHSH and CDR2 is LQKENI. Trimming stripped 0 bases from V and 4 bases from J, with 10 bases between. The CDR3 sequence is CASSPPRAAYNEQFF. The CDR3 nucleotides are TGTGCCAGCTCACCACCGCGGGCAGCTTACAATGAGCAGTTCTTC.

The chain has TRBV18 and TRBJ2-1; no clear D. This CDR3 has 14 residues. V was cut by 0 bases and J by 9 bases, with 12 bases left in between. Germline V gene data show CDR1 as KGHSH and CDR2 as LQKENI. For the CDR3, the DNA is TGTGCCAGCTCACCACCGGGCCGTTCCAGTGAGCAGTTCTTC. This gives the protein CASSPPGRSSEQFF.

The chain employs TRBV29-1 and TRBJ1-1, with D perhaps TRBD1 (5 bases). With 3 bases removed from V and 5 bases from J, the gap between germline ends came to 19 bases. There are 15 residues in the CDR3. Looked up from germline, CDR1 is SQVTM and CDR2 is ANQGSEA. The CDR3 coding sequence is TGCAGCGTTGAGGGTGGAAGGGGAGGTTGGACTGAAGCTTTCTTT. It specifies CSVEGGRGGWTEAFF.

This rearrangement joins TRBV5-1 to TRBJ1-1; possibly TRBD1 for D (5 bases). Trimming removed 1 base from V and 1 base from J, with 14 bases in between. CDR1 is SGHRS and CDR2 is YFSETQ in the germline V gene. The CDR3 is 16 amino acids. The CDR3 DNA is TGCGCCAGCAGCTTGTCTTTGGCAGGGTCGAACACTGAAGCTTTCTTT. Protein sequence: CASSLSLAGSNTEAFF.

This clonotype has only a few counts. V usage is TRBV7-6 and J usage is TRBJ2-1, with unresolved D. This CDR3 spans 16 amino acids. Trimming removed 1 base from V and 0 bases from J, with 10 bases in between. Germline CDR1 SGHVS, CDR2 FNYEAQ. The CDR3 here is CASSLEPQSSYNEQFF. CDR3 coding DNA: TGTGCCAGCAGCTTAGAGCCCCAGAGCTCCTACAATGAGCAGTTCTTC.

The chain recombines TRBV20-1 with TRBJ2-3; no definite D call. The CDR3 sequence is 9 residues long. The V gene lost 7 bases and the J gene lost 5 bases, with 4 bases spanning the gap. Germline V gives CDR1 DFQATT, CDR2 SNEGSKA (reference sequence). CDR3 sequence reads: CSVRDTQYF. As DNA, the CDR3 is TGCAGTGTAAGAGATACGCAGTATTTT.

This clonotype came up a few times. The chain couples TRBV25-1 to TRBJ2-1; 7 nucleotides line up with TRBD2. The V segment lost 6 bases and the J segment 4 bases; nucleotides outside the gene matches: 12. Germline assignment: CDR1 MGHDK and CDR2 SYGVNS. The CDR3 totals 16 residues. The CDR3 reads CASSQTRLADYNEQFF. CDR3 bases: TGTGCCAGCAGCCAGACGAGGCTAGCGGATTACAATGAGCAGTTCTTC.

This clonotype has at least ten counts. V is TRBV9 and J is TRBJ1-1, with D perhaps TRBD1 (5 bases). The CDR3 runs 15 residues. With 3 bases removed from V and 5 bases from J, the gap between germline ends came to 17 bases. Germline CDR1 is SGDLS and CDR2 is YYNGEE. CDR3 amino acids: CASSAFPGMRTEAFF. CDR3 DNA sequence: TGTGCCAGCAGCGCCTTTCCAGGGATGAGAACTGAAGCTTTCTTT.

V usage is TRBV7-9 and J usage is TRBJ1-2; D unresolved. The CDR3 is made up of 15 amino acids. CDR1 and CDR2 (germline): SEHNR, FQNEAQ (reference sequence). The V and J ends lost 3 bases and 0 bases respectively, with 11 bases between them. The CDR3 DNA reads as TGTGCCAGCAGCTTGGAGGGATCAGCTAACTATGGCTACACCTTC. This encodes CASSLEGSANYGYTF.

This clonotype occurred a few times. The rearrangement joins TRBV28 to TRBJ2-5, with D unresolved. Looked up from germline, CDR1 is MDHEN and CDR2 is SYDVKM. The V end was cut by 1 base, the J end by 5 bases, with 14 bases between. This CDR3 comprises 15 residues. The CDR3 nucleotides are TGTGCCAGCAGTTTATACGGCCCCCTGGGGGAGACCCAGTACTTC. It is translated as CASSLYGPLGETQYF.

The sample holds many counts of this clonotype. The J gene is TRBJ2-5, the V gene TRBV5-1, with 12 positions matching TRBD2. V was clipped by 0 bases and J by 2 bases; unmatched bases: 2. CDR1 is SGHRS, CDR2 YFSETQ, per germline. This CDR3 contains 16 residues. CDR3 residues: CASSLGLAGEQETQYF. The CDR3 nucleotides read TGCGCCAGCAGCTTGGGACTAGCGGGGGAGCAAGAGACCCAGTACTTC.